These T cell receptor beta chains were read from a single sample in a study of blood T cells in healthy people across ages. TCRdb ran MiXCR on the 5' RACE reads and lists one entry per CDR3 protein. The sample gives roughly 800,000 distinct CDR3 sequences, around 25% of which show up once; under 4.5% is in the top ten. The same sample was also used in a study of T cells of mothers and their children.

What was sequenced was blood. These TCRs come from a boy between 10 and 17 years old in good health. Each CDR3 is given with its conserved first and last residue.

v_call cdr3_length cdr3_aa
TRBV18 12 CAGTGATGELFF
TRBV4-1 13 CASQAWEGNTIYF
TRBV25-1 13 CASRIGRQETQYF
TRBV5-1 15 CASSLAPDRLNEQFF
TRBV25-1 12 CASSPGSDEQFF
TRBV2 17 CASSEGGQGTRLEKLFF
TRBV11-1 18 CASSSEPGQSLLSDTQYF
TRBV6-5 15 CASSPGQGASEKLFF
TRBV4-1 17 CASSRETGAFLFYEQYF
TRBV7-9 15 CASSLSVAGAETQYF
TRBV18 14 CASSPLETRQPQHF
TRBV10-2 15 CASKGRPSSYNEQFF
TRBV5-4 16 CASSLVGGGQTTEAFF
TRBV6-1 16 CASKRVADRGPSEQYF
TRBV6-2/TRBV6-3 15 CASSYKGTAPYEQYF
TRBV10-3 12 CATRTAYYEQYF
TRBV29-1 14 CSVELAGANTEAFF
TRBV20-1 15 CSARGSDRGGYGYTF
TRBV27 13 CASRPGENYEQYF
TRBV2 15 CASSENPQPYYEQYF
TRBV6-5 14 CASRKGRTYNEQFF
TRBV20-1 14 CSARDLRGNQPQHF
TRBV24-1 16 CATSDPGQGPNSPLHF
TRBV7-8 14 CASSLRQGIDTQYF
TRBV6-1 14 CASTPVQMNTEAFF
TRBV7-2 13 CASSFPGPRAQYF
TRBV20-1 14 CSARDFGVGNGREF
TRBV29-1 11 CSSGQGGGYTF
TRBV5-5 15 CASSKGQLLNYGHTF
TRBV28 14 CASSPLQGRNEQYF
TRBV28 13 CASNPGRIYEQYF
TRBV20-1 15 CSAFYSSVGNNEQFF
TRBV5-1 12 CASSTGNYEQYF
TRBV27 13 CASSVSGSDEQYF
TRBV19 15 CASSIGGRRSETQYF